The 20 T cell receptor beta chains below were found in one sample sequenced in a study of blood T cell repertoires in COVID-19. Only in-frame clones appear in the TCRdb table, and some are missing; sequencing was by immunoSEQ multiplex PCR. The sample includes approximately 190,000 clones, roughly 80% of them seen just once. Sequenced sample: PBMCs or T cells enriched from blood (not recorded which). The receptors stem from a woman between 55 and 75 years old with acute COVID-19.

The V call is TRBV10-3, the J call TRBJ1-5, with 11 bases aligning to TRBD1. V lost 4 bases, J lost 0 bases, and 5 bases stayed unmatched. CDR3 length equals 17 residues. Germline V gene lookup returns CDR1 ENHRY and CDR2 SYGVKD. The CDR3 spells CAISVGQGDFSNQPQHF. The DNA for the CDR3 is TGTGCCATCAGTGTGGGACAGGGGGATTTTAGCAATCAGCCCCAGCATTTT.

The chain links TRBV19 to TRBJ2-6; D may be TRBD1 (7 bases). Trimming removed 4 bases at V and 3 bases at J, with 19 bases between. The CDR3 runs to 18 residues. Germline V gene lookup returns CDR1 LNHDA and CDR2 SQIVND (reference sequence). The CDR3 DNA sequence: TGTGCCAGTAGTACGCGGACAGGAGGGGGTCGTGGGGCCAACGTCCTGACTTTC. Protein product: CASSTRTGGGRGANVLTF. The whole variable domain, remainder taken from reference TRBV19 and TRBJ2-6, is DGGITQSPKYLFRKEGQNVTLSCEQNLNHDAMYWYRQDPGQGLRLIYYSQIVNDFQKGDIAEGYSVSREKKESFPLTVTSAQKNPTAFYLCASSTRTGGGRGANVLTFGAGSRLTVL.

The genes are TRBV28 and TRBJ2-7; 7 bases fit TRBD2. The J segment lost 5 bases and the V segment lost 5 bases, leaving 9 bases of the junction unmatched. CDR1 is MDHEN and CDR2 is SYDVKM in the germline V gene. The CDR3 covers 14 residues. The CDR3, as DNA: TGTGCCAGCAGTCCCAGCGGGACCCTCCACGAGCAGTACTTC. The encoded protein is CASSPSGTLHEQYF.

This clone was detected only once. V usage is TRBV27 and J usage is TRBJ1-2; 7 bases agree with TRBD1. The CDR3 length is 11 residues. Germline V CDR1 and CDR2: MNHEY, SMNVEV (reference sequence). The V segment lost 8 bases and the J segment 5 bases; nucleotides outside the gene matches: 2. This chain's CDR3 is CASGRGYGYTF. CDR3 coding DNA: TGTGCCAGCGGCAGGGGGTATGGCTACACCTTC.

This clone showed up just a few times. The chain combines TRBV7-8 with TRBJ1-6, with D perhaps matching TRBD1 (5 bases). This CDR3 is 14 amino acids long. Trimming removed 0 bases at V and 9 bases at J, with 9 bases between. CDR1 and CDR2 from the germline V gene are SGHVS and FQNEAQ. For the CDR3, the DNA is TGTGCCAGCAGCTTAGCCCAGGGAAGTTCACCCCTCCACTTT. Its translation is CASSLAQGSSPLHF.

The CDR3 region is CASSLLSSGRAKNEQFF. In DNA form, the CDR3 reads TGTGCCAGCTCTCTCCTATCTAGCGGGAGGGCCAAAAATGAGCAGTTCTTC. V is TRBV18 and J is TRBJ2-1; 12 bases align to TRBD2. This CDR3 region has 17 residues. The ends lost 6 bases at V and 7 bases at J; junction bases unmatched: 13. Looked up from germline, CDR1 is KGHSH and CDR2 is LQKENI.

The chain employs TRBV7-2 and TRBJ1-4, with D possibly TRBD1 on 6 matching bases. Trimming removed 5 bases at V and 7 bases at J, with 17 bases between. Germline V lookup: CDR1 SGHTA, CDR2 FQGNSA. CDR3 size: 15 residues. This CDR3 is CASSRGGGLAEKLFF. Written as DNA, the CDR3 is TGTGCCAGCAGCCGGGGCGGGGGGCTGGCTGAAAAACTGTTTTTT. The full variable domain, in which reference TRBV7-2 and TRBJ1-4 provide the parts outside the CDR3, is GAGVSQSPSNKVTEKGKDVELRCDPISGHTALYWYRQSLGQGLEFLIYFQGNSAPDKSGLPSDRFSAERTGGSVSTLTIQRTQQEDSAVYLCASSRGGGLAEKLFFGSGTQLSVL.

The chain couples TRBV4-3 to TRBJ1-2; the D gene is possibly TRBD1 (5 bases). CDR3 length: 15 residues. Germline V gene sequence: CDR1 LGHNA, CDR2 YSLEER. Trimming left V 0 bases short and J 5 bases short, with 13 bases between. For the CDR3, the DNA is TGCGCCAGCAGCCAAGAAGGGGCGACGAGATATGGCTACACCTTC. This gives the protein CASSQEGATRYGYTF.

This clone is a singleton in its sample. This chain connects TRBV10-3 to TRBJ1-3; the match to TRBD1 covers 7 bases. Germline CDR1 is ENHRY and CDR2 is SYGVKD. This CDR3 is 16 amino acids long. V lost 6 bases, J lost 2 bases, and 10 bases stayed unmatched. CDR3 sequence (DNA): TGTGCCATCAGGGTCTTTAAGGGGGCGCCTGGAAACACCATATATTTT. Protein sequence: CAIRVFKGAPGNTIYF.

The DNA of the CDR3 is TGTGCCAGTAGTGCCTCGGGACATTCCTCTAACACTGAAGCTTTCTTT. Encoded protein: CASSASGHSSNTEAFF. This sequence joins TRBV19 and TRBJ1-1, with a possible D match to TRBD1 (6 bases). V shed 5 bases and J shed 2 bases, with 18 bases lying between them. The CDR3 runs 16 residues. Germline CDR1 and CDR2: LNHDA and SQIVND (reference sequence). The entire variable domain, with the rest obtained from reference TRBV19 and TRBJ1-1, is as follows: DGGITQSPKYLFRKEGQNVTLSCEQNLNHDAMYWYRQDPGQGLRLIYYSQIVNDFQKGDIAEGYSVSREKKESFPLTVTSAQKNPTAFYLCASSASGHSSNTEAFFGQGTRLTVV.

The chain combines TRBV20-1 with TRBJ2-7; no firm D call. CDR1 DFQATT and CDR2 SNEGSKA come from the germline V gene (reference sequence). V lost 3 bases to trimming and J lost 6 bases, with 12 bases between them. This CDR3 has 12 amino acids. The CDR3: CSASMVEREQYF. For the CDR3, the DNA is TGCAGTGCTAGTATGGTAGAACGCGAGCAGTACTTC.

This chain uses TRBV25-1 with TRBJ1-3; the D gene is possibly TRBD1 (6 bases). V was pared by 6 bases and J by 0 bases, with 12 bases between. Looked up from germline, CDR1 is MGHDK and CDR2 is SYGVNS. The CDR3 sequence is 15 residues long. In DNA form, the CDR3 reads TGTGCCAGCAGACCACCAGGGGCCTCTGGAAACACCATATATTTT. As protein: CASRPPGASGNTIYF.

This clone was observed a few times. This chain links TRBV7-6 with TRBJ1-1, with 7 bases lining up with TRBD1. The length of the CDR3 is 14 residues. V gave up 3 bases and J gave up 9 bases; unmatched junction bases: 10. CDR1 is SGHVS, CDR2 FNYEAQ, per germline. In nucleotides, the CDR3 is TGTGCCAGCAGCTTCGTAAAGGGGGCTCGAAAAGCTTTCTTT. This encodes CASSFVKGARKAFF.

This chain uses TRBV5-1 with TRBJ1-3; no clear D gene. V was clipped by 5 bases and J by 0 bases, with 12 bases between them. Germline CDR1 SGHRS, CDR2 YFSETQ. CDR3 length equals 15 residues. The CDR3 sequence: CASSPDGISGNTIYF. The CDR3, as DNA: TGCGCCAGCAGTCCGGACGGGATCTCTGGAAACACCATATATTTT.

The rearrangement links TRBV28 to TRBJ1-3; TRBD1 might be the D (6 bases). V lost 4 bases to trimming and J lost 9 bases, with 28 bases between them. CDR1 MDHEN and CDR2 SYDVKM come from the germline V gene. This CDR3 has 18 amino acids. The CDR3 protein is CASSSYRLSRGRKSTIYF. CDR3 DNA sequence: TGTGCCAGCAGTTCATATCGATTAAGCAGGGGCCGGAAGAGCACCATATATTTT. The whole variable domain, remainder taken from reference TRBV28 and TRBJ1-3, is DVKVTQSSRYLVKRTGEKVFLECVQDMDHENMFWYRQDPGLGLRLIYFSYDVKMKEKGDIPEGYSVSREKKERFSLILESASTNQTSMYLCASSSYRLSRGRKSTIYFGEGSWLTVV.

The CDR3: CTSSRWGKLAGRSHSTDTQYF. Written as DNA, the CDR3 is TGCACCAGCAGCCGGTGGGGCAAACTAGCGGGCAGAAGCCATAGCACAGATACGCAGTATTTT. This chain uses TRBV1 with TRBJ2-3; TRBD2, as called in the table, went unchecked against the DNA. TRBV1 is noted as a pseudogene. The CDR3 is made up of 21 amino acids.

The V and J genes are TRBV3-1 (or the pseudogene TRBV3-2) and TRBJ1-5; D uncertain. The CDR3 is 15 amino acids. The V end was cut by 3 bases, the J end by 2 bases, with 11 bases between. Germline values: CDR1 LGHDT, CDR2 YNNKEL (reference sequence). The CDR3 protein is CASSHSAQGNQPQHF. CDR3 sequence (DNA): TGTGCCAGCAGCCATTCGGCTCAGGGCAATCAGCCCCAGCATTTT.

The V call is TRBV18, the J call TRBJ2-3; weak D call: TRBD2 (6 bases). Per the germline V gene, CDR1 is KGHSH and CDR2 is LQKENI. CDR3 length: 15 residues. V dropped 2 bases and J dropped 0 bases, with 9 bases sitting between them. The CDR3 bases are TGTGCCAGCTCACCAGTTGGGGGGAGCACAGATACGCAGTATTTT. Its protein product is CASSPVGGSTDTQYF.

The rearrangement joins TRBV30 to TRBJ2-7, with 10 bases matching TRBD2. Germline CDR1 reads GTSNPN; CDR2 reads SVGIG (reference sequence). Losses at the gene ends were 8 bases for V and 0 bases for J; bases not matched to a gene: 7. This CDR3 is built from 14 residues. The CDR3 loop is CARTASGSSYEQYF. CDR3 DNA sequence: TGTGCCCGGACGGCTAGCGGGAGCTCCTACGAGCAGTACTTC.

This clone has only one observation. V is TRBV28 and J is TRBJ2-4; tentative D call: TRBD2 (6 bases). Between the trimmed V and J ends, which lost 10 bases and 7 bases, there was a span of 20 bases. There are 14 residues in the CDR3. CDR1 and CDR2 (germline): MDHEN, SYDVKM. CDR3 sequence (DNA): TGTGCCACCTCCTTTGGGGGGACCAGGAACATTCAGTACTTC. Its protein product is CATSFGGTRNIQYF.